One sample yielded the 13 T cell receptor beta chains listed below, sequenced in a study of blood T cell repertoires in COVID-19. The table came from immunoSEQ multiplex PCR; TCRdb's copy has only in-frame clones and leaves some out. Among 300,000 to 400,000 clones listed, approximately 82% were seen once. Sequences were obtained from peripheral blood. These receptors all stem from a man younger than 40 with active or convalescent COVID-19.

The V and J genes are TRBV18 and TRBJ1-3, with D hard to call. Trimming removed 3 bases from V and 9 bases from J, with 15 bases in between. The germline gives CDR1 KGHSH, CDR2 LQKENI. The CDR3 is 14 residues long. The CDR3 here is CASSPLASSGTIYF. The DNA for the CDR3 is TGTGCCAGCTCACCCTTGGCGTCGTCAGGCACCATATATTTT.

The rearrangement uses TRBV9 and TRBJ2-1; TRBD2 agrees at 9 bases. The CDR3 sequence is 16 residues long. Per the germline V gene, CDR1 is SGDLS and CDR2 is YYNGEE. V trimming: 4 bases; J trimming: 4 bases; junction bases outside the gene matches: 9. CDR3 amino acids: CASSPNKGLAYNEQFF. Here the CDR3 DNA reads TGTGCCAGCAGCCCCAACAAGGGACTAGCTTACAATGAGCAGTTCTTC.

CDR3 region: CASSPNPVGDTQYF. The CDR3 DNA follows: TGTGCCAGCTCACCAAACCCGGTCGGAGATACGCAGTATTTT. The rearrangement uses TRBV18 and TRBJ2-3, with no clear D. V lost 2 bases and J lost 5, with 11 bases in between. The CDR3 totals 14 residues. Germline-derived CDR1 and CDR2 are KGHSH and LQKENI. The complete variable domain, with remaining parts taken from reference TRBV18 and TRBJ2-3, reads NAGVMQNPRHLVRRRGQEARLRCSPMKGHSHVYWYRQLPEEGLKFMVYLQKENIIDESGMPKERFSAEFPKEGPSILRIQQVVRGDSAAYFCASSPNPVGDTQYFGPGTRLTVL.

Comments on this clone: Its ends do not fully match the called genes, so a read error is possible. The chain carries TRBV5-1 and TRBJ2-7, with 7 nucleotides matching TRBD2. The CDR3 has 11 amino acids. CDR1 and CDR2 (germline): SGHRS, YFSETQ. CDR3 residues: CASSWGGTLFF. CDR3 bases: TGCGCCAGCAGCTGGGGAGGGACTCTTTTCTTC.

DNA for the CDR3: TGTGCCAGCAGGGAGGCGGGTGGGGTTTTTGAGCAGTTCTTC. This encodes CASREAGGVFEQFF. The V call is TRBV28, the J call TRBJ2-1; D may be TRBD2 (5 bases). Trimming stripped 6 bases from V and 9 bases from J, with 18 bases between. CDR3 length equals 14 residues. Germline loops: CDR1 MDHEN, CDR2 SYDVKM.

CDR3: CSVEDGSAPGNYGYTF. CDR3 bases: TGCAGCGTTGAAGATGGATCCGCTCCGGGGAACTATGGCTACACCTTC. The V gene is TRBV29-1, the J gene TRBJ1-2; D call uncertain. The CDR3 loop spans 16 amino acids. The V end was cut by 0 bases, the J end by 2 bases, with 16 bases between. CDR1 SQVTM and CDR2 ANQGSEA come from the germline V gene.

The chain carries TRBV24-1 and TRBJ2-3, with 9 bases matching TRBD1. J gave up 5 bases and V 3 bases, and 5 bases lay outside the gene matches. Germline V gene lookup returns CDR1 KGHDR and CDR2 SFDVKD. CDR3 length: 15 residues. CDR3 amino acids: CATSDQTGGQDTQYF. The CDR3 DNA is TGTGCCACCAGTGATCAGACAGGGGGTCAAGATACGCAGTATTTT.

CDR3 DNA: TGTGCCAGCAGGACGACAGGGTTGGCTGGCTACACCTTC. Protein sequence: CASRTTGLAGYTF. This chain connects TRBV6-5 to TRBJ1-2; 7 nucleotides line up with TRBD1. Germline CDR1 is MNHEY and CDR2 is SVGAGI. V lost 6 bases to trimming and J lost 7 bases; unmatched junction nucleotides: 8. This CDR3 has 13 residues.

The chain joins TRBV9 to TRBJ2-2, with D possibly TRBD1 on 5 matching bases. The germline CDR1 and CDR2 sequences are SGDLS and YYNGEE. This CDR3 is built from 14 residues. The germline V and J ends were trimmed by 3 bases and 5 bases, with 11 bases remaining between them. The CDR3 nucleotides read TGTGCCAGCAGCGGGGGCCCTGGGACCGGGGAGCTGTTTTTT. Its protein product is CASSGGPGTGELFF.

V is TRBV30 and J is TRBJ2-1; 7 bases match TRBD1. Trimming took 0 bases from V and 8 from J; bases not matched to a gene: 10. The CDR3 is 15 residues long. The germline gives CDR1 GTSNPN, CDR2 SVGIG (reference sequence). The CDR3 reads CAWSVKGGINDEQFF. The CDR3 nucleotides read TGTGCCTGGAGTGTGAAAGGGGGCATTAACGATGAGCAGTTCTTC.

Worth noting for this clone: Other DNA sequences in this specimen translate into the identical CDR3. This chain joins TRBV18 and TRBJ2-7, with D perhaps matching TRBD1 (6 bases). Germline V gene lookup returns CDR1 KGHSH and CDR2 LQKENI. V lost 0 bases and J lost 2, with 11 bases in between. The CDR3 sequence is 15 residues long. CDR3 in amino acids: CASSPPLGQTYEQYF. The CDR3 nucleotides read TGTGCCAGCTCACCACCCCTCGGACAGACCTACGAGCAGTACTTC.

The chain combines TRBV11-2 with TRBJ2-3, with 9 bases identical to TRBD1. There are 18 residues in the CDR3. V lost 2 bases, J lost 0 bases, and 9 bases stayed unmatched. Germline V gives CDR1 SGHAT, CDR2 FQNNGV. The CDR3 region is CASSLRGTGWLSTDTQYF. CDR3 nucleotide sequence: TGTGCCAGCAGCTTAAGAGGGACAGGGTGGCTTAGCACAGATACGCAGTATTTT.

This chain's CDR3 is CASSWGEGTEAFF. Written as DNA, the CDR3 is TGTGCCAGCAGTTGGGGGGAGGGCACTGAAGCTTTCTTT. The gene calls are TRBV5-6 and TRBJ1-1; D may be TRBD1 (5 bases). Germline assignment: CDR1 SGHDT and CDR2 YYEEEE. The CDR3 consists of 13 residues. The V end lost 5 bases, the J end lost 4 bases, and 12 bases lay between the germline ends.